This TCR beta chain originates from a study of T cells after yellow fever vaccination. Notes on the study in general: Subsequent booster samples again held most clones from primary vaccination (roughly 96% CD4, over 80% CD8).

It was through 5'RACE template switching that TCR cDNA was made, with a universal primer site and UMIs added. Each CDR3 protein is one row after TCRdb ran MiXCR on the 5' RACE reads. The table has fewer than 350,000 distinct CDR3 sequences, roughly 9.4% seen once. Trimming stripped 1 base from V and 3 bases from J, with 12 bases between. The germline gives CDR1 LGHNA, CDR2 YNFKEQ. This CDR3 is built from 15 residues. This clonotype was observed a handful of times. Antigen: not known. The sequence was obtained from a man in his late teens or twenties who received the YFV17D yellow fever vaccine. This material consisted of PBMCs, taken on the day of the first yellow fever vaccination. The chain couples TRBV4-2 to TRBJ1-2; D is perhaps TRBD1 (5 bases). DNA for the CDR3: TGTGCCAGCAGCCAAGGAGGGGAGTGGGACTATGGCTACACCTTC. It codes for CASSQGGEWDYGYTF.